The 21 T cell receptor beta chains below come from one sample, sequenced in a study of T cell responses to AZD1222 COVID-19 vaccine. Data came from immunoSEQ multiplex PCR; TCRdb stores just in-frame clones and leaves some out. The sample has over 150,000 clones, over 80% seen once; the top ten hold 8% to 13%. The sample was peripheral blood, taken on day 0 of AZD1222 vaccination. The receptor source for this set is an adult in good health.

The chain recombines TRBV7-3 with TRBJ1-1, with a possible D match to TRBD1 (6 bases). Germline V gene lookup returns CDR1 SGHTA and CDR2 FQGTGA. V was cut by 2 bases and J by 4 bases, with 11 bases left in between. This CDR3 comprises 14 residues. The CDR3 sequence: CASSLGGGSTEAFF. The CDR3 DNA follows: TGTGCCAGCAGCTTAGGGGGCGGGAGCACTGAAGCTTTCTTT.

The V and J genes are TRBV28 and TRBJ2-7; D perhaps matches TRBD2 (5 bases). The CDR3 length is 11 residues. The V gene's germline CDR1 is MDHEN and CDR2 SYDVKM. The V and J ends lost 5 bases and 4 bases respectively, with 6 bases between them. The DNA for the CDR3 is TGTGCCAGCAGTGCGGGTTACGAGCAGTACGTC. Amino acid sequence: CASSAGYEQYV.

This chain joins TRBV27 and TRBJ1-1; D is unresolved. Looked up from germline, CDR1 is MNHEY and CDR2 is SMNVEV (reference sequence). CDR3 length equals 12 residues. The V and J ends lost 6 bases and 8 bases respectively, with 13 bases between them. As DNA, the CDR3 is TGTGCCAGCAGGGGTTTGGGCGAGGAAGCTTTCTTT. Its protein product is CASRGLGEEAFF.

This chain connects TRBV7-9 to TRBJ1-1, with unresolved D. Germline V gene lookup returns CDR1 SEHNR and CDR2 FQNEAQ (reference sequence). V gave up 5 bases and J gave up 5 bases, with 15 bases separating them. This CDR3 has 14 residues. The CDR3 DNA is TGTGCCAGCAGCCACGCGATTTCGGGTACTGAAGCTTTCTTT. As protein: CASSHAISGTEAFF. Using reference TRBV7-9 and TRBJ1-1 for the parts outside the CDR3, the full variable domain is DTGVSQNPRHKITKRGQNVTFRCDPISEHNRLYWYRQTLGQGPEFLTYFQNEAQLEKSRLLSDRFSAERPKGSFSTLEIQRTEQGDSAMYLCASSHAISGTEAFFGQGTRLTVV.

The J gene is TRBJ1-2, the V gene TRBV27; D perhaps matches TRBD1 (6 bases). V gave up 7 bases and J gave up 0 bases, with 12 bases separating them. The CDR3 totals 14 residues. Germline V gene data show CDR1 as MNHEY and CDR2 as SMNVEV (reference sequence). The CDR3 DNA is TGTGCCAGCACGAAGGGGGGTACTAACTATGGCTACACCTTC. This gives the protein CASTKGGTNYGYTF.

The chain links TRBV5-1 to TRBJ2-7, with a weak D call TRBD1 (5 bases). CDR3 length: 14 residues. Germline-derived CDR1 and CDR2 are SGHRS and YFSETQ. V shed 0 bases and J shed 7 bases, with 14 bases lying between them. DNA of the CDR3: TGCGCCAGCAGCTTGGTGGCAGGGCCCACGGAGCAGTACTTC. Amino acid sequence: CASSLVAGPTEQYF.

The V call is TRBV25-1, the J call TRBJ2-7, with D hard to call. Between the trimmed V and J ends, which lost 3 bases and 3 bases, there was a span of 12 bases. CDR1 and CDR2 from the germline V gene are MGHDK and SYGVNS. This CDR3 comprises 14 residues. The chain's CDR3 is CASSDALRNYEQYF. For the CDR3, the DNA is TGTGCCAGCAGTGATGCTCTCAGGAACTACGAGCAGTACTTC.

V gene TRBV5-8 combines with J gene TRBJ1-1, with 8 bases matching TRBD1. Trimming took 3 bases from V and 7 from J; bases not matched to a gene: 5. The CDR3 consists of 13 residues. The germline V gene encodes CDR1 SGHTS and CDR2 YDEGEE. The CDR3 reads CASSSTGGSEAFF. The CDR3 bases are TGTGCCAGCAGCTCCACAGGGGGGAGTGAAGCTTTCTTT.

This chain connects TRBV4-1 to TRBJ2-1; D call uncertain. The CDR3 is 15 amino acids. V lost 1 base and J 3 bases, leaving 10 bases between the germline ends. Germline loops: CDR1 MGHRA, CDR2 YSYEKL. CDR3 nucleotides: TGCGCCAGCAGCCAAGGACACGGATACTACAATGAGCAGTTCTTC. Translation: CASSQGHGYYNEQFF.

Written as DNA, the CDR3 is TGTGCCAGTAGGGGGGGGATCTATGGCTACACCTTC. Protein: CASRGGIYGYTF. This chain uses TRBV19 with TRBJ1-2; maybe TRBD1 (5 bases). This CDR3 contains 12 residues. V dropped 6 bases and J dropped 4 bases, with 9 bases sitting between them. The V gene's germline CDR1 is LNHDA and CDR2 SQIVND (reference sequence).

V gene TRBV5-1 combines with J gene TRBJ2-2, with unresolved D. The CDR3 runs 15 residues. Per the germline V gene, CDR1 is SGHRS and CDR2 is YFSETQ. Trimming took off 2 bases at V and 5 bases at J, with 13 bases between the two ends. This CDR3 reads CASSLVSGATGELFF. The DNA for the CDR3 is TGCGCCAGCAGCTTAGTGTCGGGTGCAACCGGGGAGCTGTTTTTT.

The chain employs TRBV5-6 and TRBJ2-7, with D unclear. The CDR3 is 14 amino acids. The germline gives CDR1 SGHDT, CDR2 YYEEEE. Trimming stripped 0 bases from V and 3 bases from J, with 10 bases between. CDR3 residues: CASSLGIANYEQYF. CDR3 coding DNA: TGTGCCAGCAGCTTGGGTATAGCTAACTACGAGCAGTACTTC.

J is TRBJ2-7 and V is TRBV7-2; 9 bases are a match to TRBD2. CDR3 length: 13 residues. CDR1 is SGHTA and CDR2 is FQGNSA in the germline V gene. V lost 5 bases to trimming and J lost 6 bases; unmatched junction nucleotides: 5. The chain's CDR3 is CASSELAGSEQYV. CDR3 DNA sequence: TGTGCCAGCAGCGAGCTAGCGGGGAGCGAGCAGTACGTC.

The genes are TRBV10-1 and TRBJ2-2; no firm D call. The CDR3 covers 13 residues. With 6 bases removed from V and 1 base from J, the gap between germline ends came to 6 bases. Germline lookup yields CDR1 WNHNN and CDR2 SYGVQD (reference sequence). This CDR3 is CASRQMNTGELFF. In DNA, the CDR3 is TGCGCCAGCAGGCAAATGAACACCGGGGAGCTGTTTTTT.

The genes are TRBV27 and TRBJ2-4; 7 bases are shared with TRBD2. The V segment lost 4 bases and the J segment 6 bases; nucleotides outside the gene matches: 6. This CDR3 is built from 14 residues. Germline-derived CDR1 and CDR2 are MNHEY and SMNVEV (reference sequence). CDR3 DNA: TGTGCCAGCAGTTCGAGGGGACTATCAAACATTCAGTACTTC. This sequence encodes CASSSRGLSNIQYF.

This clone was recorded once. J is TRBJ2-1 and V is TRBV14, with TRBD2 matching 12 bases. Germline values: CDR1 SGHDN, CDR2 FVKESK. The CDR3 is 18 residues long. With V trimmed by 1 base and J by 0 bases, 4 bases remained unmatched. CDR3 nucleotides: TGTGCCAGCAGCCAAGGACTAGCGGGAGCGAGCTCCTACAATGAGCAGTTCTTC. Amino acids: CASSQGLAGASSYNEQFF.

The chain employs TRBV2 and TRBJ1-3; TRBD1 might be the D (6 bases). The CDR3 has 15 residues. Trimming cost V 1 base and J 2 bases, with 9 bases left between them. From germline, CDR1 is SNHLY and CDR2 FYNNEI. The CDR3 reads CASSEGHRAGNTIYF. The CDR3 coding sequence is TGTGCCAGCAGTGAAGGACACAGGGCTGGAAACACCATATATTTT. Looking up the rest from reference TRBV2 and TRBJ1-3 gives the full variable domain: EPEVTQTPSHQVTQMGQEVILRCVPISNHLYFYWYRQILGQKVEFLVSFYNNEISEKSEIFDDQFSVERPDGSNFTLKIRSTKLEDSAMYFCASSEGHRAGNTIYFGEGSWLTVV.

This clone has only one observation. This chain joins TRBV29-1 and TRBJ2-6; D not resolved. Between the trimmed V and J ends, which lost 6 bases and 11 bases, there was a span of 11 bases. This CDR3 has 11 amino acids. Germline lookup yields CDR1 SQVTM and CDR2 ANQGSEA. The DNA of the CDR3 is TGCAGCGTCGTCCGTGACGACGTCCTGACTTTC. This encodes CSVVRDDVLTF.

The V and J genes are TRBV7-2 and TRBJ1-1; a weak D match, TRBD1 (5 bases). The ends were cut back, 1 base at V and 0 bases at J, with 6 bases in the middle. This CDR3 is built from 14 residues. Germline loops: CDR1 SGHTA, CDR2 FQGNSA. In DNA form, the CDR3 reads TGTGCCAGCAGCTTAGACAGGATGAACACTGAAGCTTTCTTT. Protein product: CASSLDRMNTEAFF.

The chain uses TRBV2 and TRBJ1-1; no definite D call. V shed 8 bases and J shed 7 bases, with 23 bases lying between them. The CDR3 runs 15 residues. Germline CDR1 is SNHLY and CDR2 is FYNNEI. The CDR3 sequence is CASWSSFSPGVEAFF. The CDR3 DNA follows: TGTGCCAGCTGGAGCAGTTTCTCGCCTGGGGTTGAAGCTTTCTTT.

The V call is TRBV30, the J call TRBJ1-2, with D possibly matching TRBD1 (5 bases). This CDR3 contains 12 residues. Trimming left V 8 bases short and J 3 bases short, with 13 bases between. Germline V lookup: CDR1 GTSNPN, CDR2 SVGIG (reference sequence). CDR3 amino acids: CARGEDYYGYTF. The CDR3 DNA is TGTGCCCGGGGGGAGGACTACTATGGCTACACCTTC.